This TCR beta chain comes out of a study of cytomegalovirus exposure and HLA in healthy donors. The study, taken as a whole, reports: High specificity and sensitivity for cytomegalovirus status were reported for the classifier. In vitro data verified a few CMV-associated chains as specific for CMV antigens. The study designated 164 TCR beta chains cytomegalovirus-associated.

The trim removed 6 bases at V and 3 bases at J, leaving 12 bases unmatched. The CDR3 length is 16 residues. Germline loops: CDR1 SGHRS, CDR2 YFSETQ. About this clone itself: The antigen remains unidentified.

The repertoire was sequenced with immunoSEQ multiplex PCR; TCRdb's copy has only in-frame clones and lacks some. The repertoire holds tens of thousands of clones, 85% to 95% seen once, with approximately 0.67% in the top ten. Specimen: PBMCs. This sequence joins TRBV5-1 and TRBJ2-3; TRBD1 matches at 8 bases. This clonotype originated in a man younger than 35 in good health and CMV-seronegative. This CDR3 is CASNWGDRGPTDTQYF. Here the CDR3 DNA reads TGCGCCAGCAATTGGGGCGACAGGGGCCCGACAGATACGCAGTATTTT.